Listed below are T cell receptor beta chains from one sample, sequenced in a study of PD-1 blockade in classical Hodgkin lymphoma. Produced via immunoSEQ multiplex PCR; TCRdb's table is partial and in-frame only. Found here are over 3,000 clones, around 70% of them singletons; the top ten hold roughly half. The material sequenced was peripheral blood mononuclear cells (PBMCs), taken before the fourth cycle of nivolumab. The receptors were gathered from a human donor with classical Hodgkin lymphoma. Each CDR3 is given with its conserved first and last residue. D genes are given only for firm matches. Clone size, where shown, is once, few, many, or a class for clones that have expanded.

v_call	d_call	j_call	clone_size	cdr3_aa	cdr3_nt
TRBV7-2	.	TRBJ1-2	.	CASSSVGRGYTF	TGTGCCAGCAGCTCCGTGGGGAGGGGCTACACCTTC
TRBV6-5	.	TRBJ1-2	.	CASSPPGYGYTF	TGTGCCAGCAGTCCCCCAGGCTATGGTTACACCTTC
TRBV28	TRBD1	TRBJ1-5	.	CASSSPRTGSSSGNQPQHF	TGTGCCAGCAGCTCCCCCAGGACAGGGAGTAGTTCGGGCAATCAGCCCCAGCATTTT
TRBV7-8	TRBD2	TRBJ2-7	.	CASSVGTSGGYEQYF	TGTGCCAGCAGCGTGGGGACTAGCGGGGGCTACGAGCAGTACTTC
TRBV28	.	TRBJ1-2	.	CASSLTREDYGYTF	TGTGCCAGCAGTTTAACCAGGGAGGACTATGGCTACACCTTC
TRBV7-9	.	TRBJ2-3	.	CASSLGQGPDTQYF	TGTGCCAGCAGCCTAGGTCAGGGCCCAGATACGCAGTATTTT
TRBV19	.	TRBJ1-1	.	CASSIGRGNTEAFF	TGTGCCAGTAGTATAGGTAGGGGGAACACTGAAGCTTTCTTT
TRBV19	TRBD1	TRBJ2-1	.	CASSTGQYNEQFF	TGTGCCAGTAGTACGGGACAGTACAATGAGCAGTTCTTC
TRBV7-2	TRBD2	TRBJ2-3	.	CASSLGLAGADTQYF	TGTGCCAGCAGCTTAGGACTAGCGGGAGCAGATACGCAGTATTTT
TRBV19	TRBD2	TRBJ2-1	.	CASSISSGAYNEQFF	TGTGCCAGTAGTATCTCTAGCGGGGCCTACAATGAGCAGTTCTTC
TRBV7-2	.	TRBJ1-6	once	CASSLGADALGSPLHF	TGTGCCAGCAGCCTTGGGGCGGACGCCCTTGGGTCACCCCTCCACTTT
TRBV29-1	TRBD1	TRBJ1-2	few	CSVAGGQLYGYTF	TGCAGCGTTGCGGGGGGACAGCTCTATGGCTACACCTTC
TRBV4-1	.	TRBJ2-1	few	CASSQGGAYNEQFF	TGCGCCAGCAGCCAAGGGGGGGCCTACAATGAGCAGTTCTTC
TRBV5-4	.	TRBJ1-2	.	CASSFIENRVSFSYGYTF	TGTGCCAGCAGCTTTATAGAGAACAGGGTTTCCTTCTCCTATGGCTACACCTTC
TRBV5-6	.	TRBJ1-5	.	CASSLWDSNQPQHF	TGTGCCAGCAGCTTGTGGGACAGCAATCAGCCCCAGCATTTT
TRBV27	TRBD1	TRBJ2-5	.	CASSFRTGQETQYF	TGTGCCAGCAGTTTCCGGACAGGCCAAGAGACCCAGTACTTC
TRBV21-1	.	TRBJ2-7	.	CASSRGLLREKGHF	TGTGCCAGCAGCAGAGGACTGCTTCGGGAGAAAGGGCACTTC
TRBV7-9	.	TRBJ1-1	.	CASSLEATDKAFF	TGTGCCAGCAGCTTAGAAGCAACGGATAAGGCTTTCTTT
TRBV28	.	TRBJ2-1	.	CASSDSGTSSYNEQFF	TGTGCCAGCAGTGATAGCGGAACGAGCTCCTACAATGAGCAGTTCTTC
TRBV5-1	TRBD1	TRBJ1-1	.	CASSLGQGARTEAFF	TGCGCCAGCAGCTTAGGACAGGGGGCGAGGACTGAAGCTTTCTTT
TRBV5-4	TRBD2	TRBJ2-3	once	CASSLSGGLAVTDTQYF	TGTGCCAGCAGCTTGTCGGGTGGACTAGCGGTCACAGATACGCAGTATTTT
TRBV6-4	.	TRBJ1-4	few	CASSEFVNEKLFF	TGTGCCAGCAGTGAGTTCGTTAATGAAAAACTGTTTTTT
TRBV6-1	.	TRBJ1-5	.	CASSENGKRSPNSNQPQHF	TGTGCCAGCAGTGAGAACGGGAAACGCTCCCCTAATAGCAATCAGCCCCAGCATTTT
TRBV27	.	TRBJ2-7	.	CASGYPGTSQPYEQYF	TGTGCCAGCGGCTACCCGGGAACTTCCCAACCCTACGAGCAGTACTTC
TRBV5-6	.	TRBJ2-7	.	CASSVSGGWEQYF	TGTGCCAGCAGCGTCAGTGGGGGGTGGGAGCAGTACTTC
TRBV5-6	TRBD2	TRBJ2-7	.	CASRPGTSGSYEQYF	TGTGCCAGCAGACCTGGGACTAGCGGGAGCTACGAGCAGTACTTC
TRBV6-6	TRBD1	TRBJ1-5	few	CASSYAETGTGQPQHF	TGTGCCAGCAGTTACGCCGAGACAGGGACAGGACAGCCCCAGCATTTT
TRBV6-1	.	TRBJ1-1	.	CASSEVGAATEAFF	TGTGCCAGCAGTGAAGTTGGGGCAGCCACTGAAGCTTTCTTT
TRBV15	.	TRBJ1-2	few	CATSRDLIRGTYGYTF	TGTGCCACCAGCAGAGATTTAATTCGGGGAACCTATGGCTACACCTTC
TRBV11-2	TRBD1	TRBJ2-2	.	CASSLSLKGTANTGELFF	TGTGCCAGCAGCTTATCCCTAAAGGGGACAGCTAACACCGGGGAGCTGTTTTTT
TRBV7-3	.	TRBJ2-2	few	CASSNQGGSGTGELFF	TGTGCCAGCAGCAACCAGGGGGGCAGCGGCACCGGGGAGCTGTTTTTT
TRBV5-1	.	TRBJ1-1	.	CASSVSGDFTEAFF	TGCGCCAGCAGCGTAAGCGGTGATTTCACTGAAGCTTTCTTT
TRBV27	TRBD1	TRBJ1-2	.	CASSPQDRATVGYTF	TGTGCCAGCAGTCCCCAGGACAGGGCCACGGTAGGCTACACCTTC
TRBV5-5	.	TRBJ2-3	few	CASSRVSGDSTDTQYF	TGTGCCAGCAGCCGAGTATCCGGGGATTCTACAGATACGCAGTATTTT
TRBV9	TRBD2	TRBJ2-3	.	CASSVAGTDGGATSTQYF	TGTGCCAGCAGCGTAGCGGGGACTGACGGGGGGGCCACAAGTACGCAGTATTTT
TRBV6-5	.	TRBJ2-1	.	CASAKSYNEQFF	TGTGCCAGCGCGAAGTCCTACAATGAGCAGTTCTTC
TRBV18	TRBD1	TRBJ1-2	.	CASSPRQGGYTF	TGTGCCAGCTCACCCCGACAGGGAGGCTACACCTTC
TRBV5-6	.	TRBJ1-2	few	CASSLGGNYGYTF	TGTGCCAGCAGCTTGGGGGGGAACTATGGCTACACCTTC
TRBV6-1	TRBD1	TRBJ1-1	.	CASSARQGSTEAFF	TGTGCCAGCAGTGCCAGACAGGGGAGCACTGAAGCTTTCTTT
TRBV29-1	.	TRBJ2-7	.	CSVQETVRGEQYF	TGCAGCGTTCAGGAGACAGTAAGGGGAGAGCAGTACTTC
TRBV29-1	.	TRBJ1-5	.	CSGATGGGQPQHF	TGCAGCGGCGCGACAGGAGGAGGTCAGCCCCAGCATTTT